This T cell receptor beta chain was found in a study of T cells in Graves' hyperthyroidism and ophthalmopathy. Amplified TCR beta CDR3 regions came from RNA transcripts. The study used the HTBI primer set for a first-round RT-PCR of the TCR CDR3. TCRdb recomputed calls from the multiplex PCR reads with MiXCR, one row per CDR3 protein. The sample shows some 300,000 distinct CDR3 sequences, around 19% of them seen only once. On this clonotype itself: Its specificity is not known.

Study-wide points: Most expanded thyroid clonotypes above 0.001 recurred in blood.

CDR1 is DFQATT, CDR2 SNEGSKA, per germline (reference sequence). With V trimmed by 5 bases and J by 5 bases, 7 bases remained unmatched. The CDR3 totals 14 residues. This clonotype was sampled from a man aged 50-59 years with Graves' ophthalmopathy. The chain carries TRBV20-1 and TRBJ2-2; 8 nucleotides line up with TRBD2. The sequenced sample was blood. For the CDR3, the DNA is TGCAGTGCTCTCACTAGCGGAGCAACCGGGGAGCTGTTTTTT. Its translation: CSALTSGATGELFF.